These 2 T cell receptor beta chains came from one sample sequenced in a study of beta chain features in type 1 diabetes. Since all of the isolated RNA was reverse transcribed, expressed TCRB transcripts were what got sequenced. Sequencing used immunoSEQ multiplex PCR; TCRdb keeps in-frame clones, though not all of them. The sample shows around 280,000 clones, roughly 15% of them seen only once. Antigen specificity for these receptors is unknown. Notes on the study in general: Type 1 diabetes patients had TCRB CDR3s that were shorter (moderately but significantly so) in all four CD4+ subsets.

The material sequenced was naive CD4+ T cells from blood. These receptors were collected from a man in his late teens or twenties with type 1 diabetes.

V and J are TRBV4-2 and TRBJ2-2; 7 positions match TRBD2. Germline CDR1 LGHNA, CDR2 YNFKEQ. V lost 4 bases and J lost 5; bases outside the gene matches: 4. This CDR3 is 14 amino acids long. The CDR3 DNA sequence: TGTGCCAGCAGCCCAGAAGCGGGAACCGGGGAGCTGTTTTTT. Translated, it gives CASSPEAGTGELFF.

This clone was seen a handful of times. This chain uses TRBV29-1 with TRBJ2-5, with 13 bases matching TRBD2. The better agreement between TRBJ2-7 and the DNA end casts doubt on the J call. CDR1 and CDR2 (germline): SQVTM, ANQGSEA. The CDR3 runs to 13 residues. The CDR3: CSGTSGSVYEQYF. In DNA form, the CDR3 reads TGCAGCGGGACTAGCGGGAGTGTCTACGAGCAGTACTTC.